The clone carrying this T cell receptor (beta chain) was detected a few times. Antigen specificity is unknown. Construction of the TCRbeta library involved unique molecular identifiers. One entry per CDR3 protein, called by TCRdb with MiXCR from the PCR reads. The table shows about 420,000 distinct CDR3 sequences, with under 20% occurring only once. This entry is derived from a study of T-cell reconstitution after alpha-beta-depleted transplantation in children. Whole-study results and caveats: There were reportedly several hundred expanded graft clones from which alpha-beta T cells came about two months after transplant. Some patients showed high day-60 TCRbeta diversity, which derived from surviving recipient T cells and thymic progenitors. Diversity and T-cell counts at one year after transplant derived mostly from new T cells.

The CDR3 sequence is 15 residues long. V lost 5 bases, J lost 5 bases, and 5 bases stayed unmatched. The TCR was taken from a boy under two years old who had a stem cell transplant for Wiskott-Aldrich syndrome, so the T cells may come from the graft donor. The sample in question was PBMCs, mostly from graft donor cells, obtained 360 days after TCRalphabeta/CD19-depleted stem cell transplant. The chain combines TRBV12-3 or TRBV12-4 with TRBJ2-2, with 10 bases fitting TRBD1. CDR3 in amino acids: CASSPDRGLTGELFF. DNA of the CDR3: TGTGCCAGCAGTCCCGACAGGGGGCTGACCGGGGAGCTGTTTTTT.